These T cell receptor beta chains were read from a single sample in a study of blood T cell repertoires in COVID-19. The protocol was immunoSEQ multiplex PCR, while the TCRdb copy is restricted to in-frame clones and leaves out a portion. The table shows a few hundred thousand clones, with 70% to 90% occurring only once. Material: peripheral blood. These receptors all come from a woman in her sixties or seventies with acute or convalescent COVID-19. Each CDR3 is given with its conserved first and last residue. D genes are given only for firm matches. For some rows the clone size is stated as once, few or many, or as a class when expanded; others skip it.

clone size	V gene	D gene	J gene	CDR3 protein	CDR3 DNA
.	TRBV19	.	TRBJ2-2	CASSLQASSTGELFF	TGTGCCAGTTCCCTCCAGGCCTCGAGCACCGGGGAGCTGTTTTTT
.	TRBV6-5	TRBD1	TRBJ2-7	CASSPFRQGPHEQYF	TGTGCCAGCAGTCCGTTTCGACAGGGGCCCCACGAGCAGTACTTC
.	TRBV18	TRBD2	TRBJ2-7	CASSRVAGVEQYF	TGTGCCAGCTCAAGAGTAGCGGGGGTCGAGCAGTACTTC
.	TRBV2	.	TRBJ2-7	CASNRQGGGEQYF	TGTGCCAGCAACCGCCAGGGAGGAGGCGAGCAGTACTTC
.	TRBV6-5	.	TRBJ1-2	CASSYTGLGDGYTF	TGTGCCAGCAGTTACACCGGGCTGGGAGATGGCTACACCTTC
.	TRBV5-6	TRBD1	TRBJ1-6	CASSRDRGPLHF	TGTGCCAGCAGCCGGGACAGGGGCCCCCTCCACTTT
.	TRBV6-5	.	TRBJ1-1	CASSGGTEAFF	TGTGCCAGCAGCGGGGGGACTGAAGCTTTCTTT
.	TRBV11-2	.	TRBJ2-2	CASGQLVDTGELFF	TGTGCCAGCGGTCAACTAGTAGACACCGGGGAGCTGTTTTTT
.	TRBV11-2	TRBD1	TRBJ1-5	CASSPTGDQPQHF	TGTGCCAGCAGCCCGACAGGGGATCAGCCCCAGCATTTT
.	TRBV19	.	TRBJ1-6	CASSIEGSSSPLHF	TGTGCCAGTAGTATAGAAGGGAGTAGTTCACCCCTCCACTTT
.	TRBV29-1	.	TRBJ1-2	CSVEVRRAGGYTF	TGCAGCGTTGAGGTCCGCAGGGCGGGGGGCTACACCTTC
.	TRBV19	.	TRBJ1-6	CASTGGEKELSPLHF	TGTGCCAGTACTGGCGGGGAAAAGGAATTATCACCCCTCCACTTT
.	TRBV5-1	.	TRBJ2-4	CASSLQGEGKNIQYF	TGCGCCAGCAGCCTACAGGGCGAAGGCAAAAACATTCAGTACTTC
.	TRBV9	.	TRBJ1-5	CASSPGNSNQPQHF	TGTGCCAGCAGCCCAGGGAATAGCAATCAGCCCCAGCATTTT
once	TRBV25-1	TRBD1	TRBJ1-1	CASSRQGNTEAFF	TGTGCCAGCAGCAGACAGGGCAACACTGAAGCTTTCTTT
.	TRBV7-8	.	TRBJ1-5	CASSLEGGVNQPQHF	TGTGCCAGCAGCTTAGAGGGGGGGGTTAATCAGCCCCAGCATTTT
.	TRBV5-1	.	TRBJ2-1	CASSLYQGLNNEQFF	TGCGCCAGCAGCTTGTACCAGGGCCTCAACAATGAGCAGTTCTTC
.	TRBV3-1/TRBV3-2	TRBD2	TRBJ2-5	CASSQTSGGAETQYF	TGTGCCAGCAGCCAGACTAGCGGGGGGGCCGAGACCCAGTACTTC
.	TRBV2	.	TRBJ1-1	CASSERGSNTEAFF	TGTGCCAGCAGTGAAAGGGGCTCAAACACTGAAGCTTTCTTT
many	TRBV7-2	TRBD2	TRBJ2-5	CASSLSSAGGQETQYF	TGTGCCAGCAGCTTAAGCTCAGCGGGGGGGCAAGAGACCCAGTACTTC
.	TRBV7-9	.	TRBJ1-1	CASSFVRDTEAFF	TGTGCCAGCAGCTTTGTTCGGGACACTGAAGCTTTCTTT
.	TRBV7-2	TRBD1	TRBJ1-6	CASSLDRGGSPLHF	TGTGCCAGCAGCTTAGACAGGGGAGGTTCACCCCTCCACTTT
.	TRBV5-6	.	TRBJ1-2	CASRRGQLANYGYTF	TGTGCCAGCAGACGTGGACAGCTCGCTAACTATGGCTACACCTTC
.	TRBV19	.	TRBJ1-1	CASSIGQALTNTEAFF	TGTGCCAGTAGTATAGGGCAGGCTCTTACGAACACTGAAGCTTTCTTT
.	TRBV2	.	TRBJ1-2	CASFLFGYTF	TGTGCCAGCTTTCTGTTTGGCTACACCTTC
.	TRBV5-1	TRBD1	TRBJ1-2	CASSWDRNYGYTF	TGCGCCAGCAGCTGGGACAGGAACTATGGCTACACCTTC
.	TRBV4-1	TRBD1	TRBJ1-2	CASSQPADRGFLADYGYTF	TGCGCCAGCAGCCAGCCCGCGGACAGGGGATTCCTAGCGGACTATGGCTACACCTTC
.	TRBV7-9	TRBD1	TRBJ1-4	CASSLGQGNEKLFF	TGTGCCAGCAGCTTAGGACAGGGTAATGAAAAACTGTTTTTT
.	TRBV20-1	.	TRBJ1-2	CSARTEGYTF	TGCAGTGCCAGGACTGAGGGCTACACCTTC
.	TRBV6-6	TRBD1	TRBJ1-5	CASTARDRGNQPQHF	TGTGCCAGCACCGCAAGGGACAGGGGAAATCAGCCCCAGCATTTT
.	TRBV29-1	.	TRBJ1-2	CSAAPAEPAGYTF	TGCAGCGCCGCCCCCGCCGAGCCCGCGGGCTACACCTTC
.	TRBV7-9	.	TRBJ2-7	CASSSGTSWSYEQYF	TGTGCCAGCAGCTCCGGAACTAGTTGGTCCTACGAGCAGTACTTC
.	TRBV6-4	.	TRBJ1-3	CASSDLNSGNTIYF	TGTGCCAGCAGTGACCTTAACTCTGGAAACACCATATATTTT
.	TRBV10-3	TRBD1	TRBJ2-3	CAISERQGDTQYF	TGTGCCATCAGTGAGAGACAGGGAGATACGCAGTATTTT
.	TRBV4-1	.	TRBJ1-2	CASSQIFQAGNGYTF	TGCGCCAGCAGCCAAATATTTCAGGCGGGCAATGGCTACACCTTC
.	TRBV5-1	TRBD1	TRBJ1-2	CASSSGTGEGYTF	TGCGCCAGCAGCTCCGGGACAGGGGAAGGCTACACCTTC
.	TRBV2	.	TRBJ1-3	CASSQGSGNTIYF	TGTGCCAGCAGCCAGGGATCTGGAAACACCATATATTTT
once	TRBV14	.	TRBJ1-2	CASSPRARDGYTF	TGTGCCAGCAGCCCGAGGGCGCGGGATGGCTACACCTTC
.	TRBV3-1/TRBV3-2	.	TRBJ1-4	CASSWTGGSDEKLFF	TGTGCCAGCAGCTGGACGGGGGGCTCCGACGAAAAACTGTTTTTT
once	TRBV5-4	.	TRBJ2-5	CASSSSGQRQETQYF	TGTGCCAGCAGCTCATCCGGACAGAGACAAGAGACCCAGTACTTC
.	TRBV27	.	TRBJ1-1	CASSRYSVGAGFGAFF	TGTGCCAGCAGTAGGTACTCGGTGGGGGCGGGCTTTGGAGCTTTCTTT
.	TRBV18	.	TRBJ1-3	CASSQTEQHDTIYF	TGTGCCAGCTCACAGACCGAACAGCACGACACCATATATTTT
once	TRBV2	.	TRBJ2-1	CASRPQSQDNEQFF	TGTGCCAGCAGACCCCAGAGTCAGGACAATGAGCAGTTCTTC
.	TRBV10-1	TRBD1	TRBJ1-2	CASSESSGGYGYTF	TGCGCCAGCAGTGAGTCGTCAGGGGGGTATGGCTACACCTTC
.	TRBV2	.	TRBJ1-1	CASSFRGGNTEAFF	TGTGCCAGCAGTTTCAGGGGTGGGAACACTGAAGCTTTCTTT
once	TRBV2	.	TRBJ1-4	CASSVLTGGGKLFF	TGTGCCAGCAGCGTTCTTACCGGCGGCGGAAAACTGTTTTTT
.	TRBV30	TRBD2	TRBJ2-1	CAWGPSRAGGPREQFF	TGTGCCTGGGGGCCCTCAAGGGCGGGAGGGCCCCGAGAGCAGTTCTTC
.	TRBV5-4	.	TRBJ1-6	CASSLGARENSPLHF	TGTGCCAGCAGCTTGGGGGCCAGGGAAAATTCACCCCTCCACTTT
.	TRBV19	.	TRBJ2-1	CASSQGKSYNEQFF	TGTGCCAGTAGTCAGGGGAAGTCCTACAATGAGCAGTTCTTC
.	TRBV2	.	TRBJ1-1	CASSESSLSPDWAFF	TGTGCCAGCAGTGAGTCTTCCCTCTCCCCCGACTGGGCTTTCTTT
.	TRBV7-8	TRBD2	TRBJ2-7	CASSSTYRGGEQYF	TGTGCCAGCAGCTCGACTTATCGGGGAGGGGAGCAGTACTTC
.	TRBV6-5	TRBD2	TRBJ2-2	CASNGASGDTGELFF	TGTGCCAGCAATGGGGCTAGCGGGGACACCGGGGAGCTGTTTTTT
.	TRBV6-5	TRBD1	TRBJ2-7	CASGSDRGYEQYF	TGTGCCAGCGGGAGTGACAGGGGTTACGAGCAGTACTTC
.	TRBV7-8	TRBD2	TRBJ2-1	CASSSQTSGTGNEQFF	TGTGCCAGCAGCTCCCAGACTAGCGGCACCGGCAATGAGCAGTTCTTC
once	TRBV6-5	.	TRBJ2-5	CASTLGLNQETQYF	TGTGCCAGCACGTTGGGACTCAACCAAGAGACCCAGTACTTC
once	TRBV5-6	.	TRBJ1-5	CASSLWGEGTQPQHF	TGTGCCAGCAGCTTGTGGGGGGAAGGCACTCAGCCCCAGCATTTT
.	TRBV5-1	.	TRBJ2-3	CASSLNGRGGPATQYF	TGCGCCAGCAGCTTGAACGGTAGGGGGGGCCCGGCTACGCAGTATTTT
.	TRBV15	TRBD1	TRBJ2-7	CATSRDPGTGYEQYF	TGTGCCACCAGCAGAGACCCCGGGACAGGGTACGAGCAGTACTTC
.	TRBV7-2	TRBD2	TRBJ2-1	CASSLGVTSTDEQFF	TGTGCCAGCAGCTTAGGGGTGACTAGCACCGATGAGCAGTTCTTC
.	TRBV6-1	.	TRBJ1-6	CASSEIARVNSPLHF	TGTGCCAGCAGTGAGATTGCCAGGGTTAATTCACCCCTCCACTTT